The T cell receptor beta chain described here comes from a study of beta chain features in type 1 diabetes. Study-wide results and caveats: The study found moderately but significantly shorter TCRB CDR3s in all four CD4+ subsets of Type 1 diabetes patients. Individuals with type 1 diabetes displayed fewer insertions and more deletions at VDJ junctions. Comparison showed that naive, central memory and Treg TCRB repertoires appeared more similar among patients than among healthy donors.

Naive, central memory, regulatory and stem cell-like memory cells within the CD4+ compartment were sorted using CD45RO/CCR7/CD25/CD127/CD95/CD27. Sorted cells reached over 95% purity in every population. This clone has just a few counts. Its antigen is currently unknown. The authors reverse transcribed all of the isolated RNA, so sequencing captured expressed TCRB transcripts. Method: immunoSEQ multiplex PCR; TCRdb's copy keeps in-frame clones and lacks some. The data hold about 280,000 clones, with 15% observed a single time. The TCR was taken from a man between 18 and 29 years old with type 1 diabetes. What was sequenced was naive CD4+ T cells from blood.

CDR3 in DNA: TGTGCCAGCAGCCCGCAGCCGGGATTGCATGAGCAGTTCTTC. Its protein product is CASSPQPGLHEQFF. V gene TRBV7-8 combines with J gene TRBJ2-1; tentatively, D is TRBD2 (5 bases). Trimming took off 5 bases at V and 8 bases at J, with 16 bases between the two ends. Germline V gene data show CDR1 as SGHVS and CDR2 as FQNEAQ. This CDR3 comprises 14 residues.